This T cell receptor (beta chain) was recovered during a study of T cells of healthy individuals. Germline values: CDR1 MGHRA, CDR2 YSYEKL. The CDR3 runs to 16 residues. V lost 1 base and J lost 4; bases outside the gene matches: 5. TCRdb re-analysed the 5' RACE reads in MiXCR, keeping a single row per CDR3 protein. The repertoire includes 95,000 to 100,000 distinct CDR3 sequences, roughly a sixth of them detected once, and over 5% sits in the top ten. The sample holds a few counts of this clonotype. V usage is TRBV4-1 and J usage is TRBJ2-2, with 8 bases that match TRBD2. This TCR came from a human donor in good health. CDR3 bases: TGCGCCAGCAGCCAAGGGGATAGCGGGACCACCGGGGAGCTGTTTTTT. Translated, it gives CASSQGDSGTTGELFF.